This passage covers 2 T cell receptor beta chains from one sample sequenced in a study of blood T cell repertoires in COVID-19. Clones were read by immunoSEQ multiplex PCR, and TCRdb kept only the in-frame ones, dropping some. Of around 260,000 clones listed, approximately 90% are singletons. The sample was peripheral blood. The receptors were gathered from a man between 60 and 75 years old who had recovered from COVID-19.

The rearrangement links TRBV4-2 to TRBJ1-2; 10 nucleotides line up with TRBD1. The germline CDR1 and CDR2 sequences are LGHNA and YNFKEQ. The CDR3 loop spans 13 amino acids. Trimming at V came to 5 bases and at J to 7 bases, leaving 4 bases not matched to a gene. The CDR3 coding sequence is TGTGCCAGCAGCTCCGGGACAGGGGTTGGCTACACCTTC. Amino acids: CASSSGTGVGYTF.

This sequence joins TRBV5-6 and TRBJ2-5, with 9 positions matching TRBD1. V dropped 3 bases and J dropped 5; count of bases not matched to a gene: 11. The CDR3 runs 16 residues. Germline V lookup: CDR1 SGHDT, CDR2 YYEEEE. The DNA of the CDR3 is TGTGCCAGCAGCTACACTGGGACAGGGAGCAGGGAGACCCAGTACTTC. It codes for CASSYTGTGSRETQYF.